This T cell receptor beta chain was documented in a study of T cell repertoires in cytomegalovirus infection. Study outcomes and limitations: The cumulative frequency of public TCR beta families distinguished individuals who carried CMV together with the relevant HLA.

V lost 5 bases, J lost 0 bases, and 13 bases lay in between. The CDR3 runs to 16 residues. Germline-derived CDR1 and CDR2 are SGHVS and FNYEAQ. Each CDR3 protein gets one entry after TCRdb re-called the reads with MiXCR. The table has some 500,000 distinct CDR3 sequences, about 40% seen once. Concerning this clonotype: Its specificity is not known.

This material consisted of cultured PBMCs, taken from culture after CMV antigen stimulation. The receptor was derived from a human donor in good health (CMV status not recorded). Some clones in this sample may be carry-over from other donors' samples. The chain recombines TRBV7-6 with TRBJ2-2; D uncertain. CDR3 residues: CASSPSADANTGELFF. DNA of the CDR3: TGTGCCAGCAGCCCCTCGGCGGACGCGAACACCGGGGAGCTGTTTTTT.